This TCR beta chain is from a study of graft-versus-host responses after intestinal transplantation. Study in general: Each recipient received anti-thymocyte globulin induction, then tacrolimus and steroids for 3 to 4 years. General study results and limits: Among recipient marrow samples, GvH clones were found; some appeared first in ileum or blood. The study associated peak circulating GvH clone levels with early post-transplant HvG declines.

To note about this clone: The antigen remains undetermined.

With 9 bases clipped from V and 7 bases from J, the junction kept 7 bases outside the gene matches. The CDR3 contains 12 residues. Germline-derived CDR1 and CDR2 are LNHDA and SQIVND (reference sequence). Generated by immunoSEQ multiplex PCR, the TCRdb table keeps only in-frame clones and is missing some. The repertoire holds some 100,000 clones, with just over 90% as singletons. The rearrangement uses TRBV19 and TRBJ1-2, with TRBD1 identical over 8 bases. The specimen comprised unstimulated CD8+ T cells sorted from spleen or lymph node cells, sampled before intestinal transplant. This TCR came from a human donor who received an intestinal transplant. CDR3 in DNA: TGTGCCAGCGTCCAGGGGGCCGGTGGCTACACCTTC. Translating gives CASVQGAGGYTF.